The following is a T cell receptor beta chain sequence with its context. This sample was taken from a study of Graves' ophthalmopathy and Graves' hyperthyroidism. TCR beta CDR3 regions were amplified from RNA transcripts. The authors performed first-round RT-PCR with HTBI primers and then a second-round multiplex PCR. MiXCR, applied by TCRdb to the multiplex PCR reads, yields one record per CDR3 protein. The table lists 1 million to 1.3 million distinct CDR3 sequences, about 40% of them singletons. Aged 18 to 65, hyperthyroidism patients had new diagnoses of under 2 months' duration. This sequence was found in an adult man with Graves' hyperthyroidism. The sequencing sample was made of peripheral blood or thyroid tissue (not recorded which).

The CDR3 nucleotides are TGTGCCAGCAGCCAAGATAGCGGGTGGATGGAAGCTTTCTTT. Translated: CASSQDSGWMEAFF. This chain links TRBV3-1 with TRBJ1-1; no clear D. V lost 0 bases, J lost 8 bases, and 13 bases lay in between. CDR3 size: 14 residues. CDR1 LGHDT and CDR2 YNNKEL come from the germline V gene (reference sequence).